The next 3 T cell receptor beta chains were all read from a single sample in a study of pediatric ulcerative colitis. Sequencing was performed with immunoSEQ multiplex PCR; in TCRdb, only in-frame clones are kept and a portion is missing. Among 55,000 to 70,000 clones listed, more than 75% were seen once. The sample comprised blood. These receptors were collected from a boy younger than 18 who was a control in a study of pediatric ulcerative colitis.

This clone was observed a handful of times. The chain has TRBV18 and TRBJ1-2; no clear D gene. The V end lost 2 bases, the J end lost 6 bases, and 19 bases lay between the germline ends. Germline V CDR1 and CDR2: KGHSH, LQKENI. The CDR3 has 16 residues. For the CDR3, the DNA is TGTGCCAGCTCACCAACAATGGACCGAGTGGTAGATGGCTACACCTTC. It encodes CASSPTMDRVVDGYTF.

The chain couples TRBV6-5 to TRBJ1-2; D not certain. From germline, CDR1 is MNHEY and CDR2 SVGAGI. The CDR3 is 13 residues long. Trimming shortened V by 6 bases and J by 5 bases, and 13 bases separated the two germline ends. As DNA, the CDR3 is TGTGCCAGCAGCCCAGGCCCTCTTTATGGCTACACCTTC. Protein sequence: CASSPGPLYGYTF.

This clone was seen only a few times. The V call is TRBV2, the J call TRBJ2-7, with a possible D match to TRBD2 (6 bases). V dropped 7 bases and J dropped 1 base, with 11 bases sitting between them. The CDR3 length is 13 residues. Germline CDR1 SNHLY, CDR2 FYNNEI. CDR3: CASTSGPSYEQYF. CDR3 in DNA: TGTGCCAGCACAAGCGGGCCTTCCTACGAGCAGTACTTC.